The present TCR beta chain was sequenced within a study of read filtering for tumor transcriptome and immune sequencing. Study-wide context: Mean patient age was roughly 72 years, range roughly 40 to 80; 16 to 20 male, 12 to 15 female. Whole-transcriptome libraries were prepared after DNase treatment.

From approximately 400 ng of RNA, a library with molecular barcoded alpha/delta and beta/gamma adaptors was made. TCRdb re-called the reads through MiXCR, storing one row per CDR3 protein. The data show fewer than 45,000 distinct CDR3 sequences, with about 10% seen just once and around 34% held by the top ten. Notes on this clonotype: Its target is unknown. The junction differs from germline at one of its ends, possibly a read error.

The study, taken as a whole, reports: Even smaller IR-seq throughput identified most shared clonotypes.

The source is a donor aged 40 or older with multiple myeloma. Sequences were obtained from a population of CD138-negative cells sorted from bone marrow.

The CDR3 bases are TGTGCCAGCAGGGATCCCCAGGGGGCGGACAATGAGCGGTTCTTC. Protein product: CASRDPQGADNERFF. The V gene is TRBV2, the J gene TRBJ2-1; 8 positions agree with TRBD1. The CDR3 sequence is 15 residues long. Per the germline V gene, CDR1 is SNHLY and CDR2 is FYNNEI.